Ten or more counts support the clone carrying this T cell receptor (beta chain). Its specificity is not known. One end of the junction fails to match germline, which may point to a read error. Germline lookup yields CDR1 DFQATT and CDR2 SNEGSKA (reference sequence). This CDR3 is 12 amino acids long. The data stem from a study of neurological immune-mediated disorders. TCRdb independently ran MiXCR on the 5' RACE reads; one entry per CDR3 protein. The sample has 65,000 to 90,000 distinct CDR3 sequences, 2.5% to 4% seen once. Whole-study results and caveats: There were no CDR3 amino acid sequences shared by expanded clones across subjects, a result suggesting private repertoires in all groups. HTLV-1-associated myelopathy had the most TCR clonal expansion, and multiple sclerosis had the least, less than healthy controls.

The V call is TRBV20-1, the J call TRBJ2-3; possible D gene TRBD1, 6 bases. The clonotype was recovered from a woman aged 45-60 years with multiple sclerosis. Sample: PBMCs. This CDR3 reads CSVRTRDNTQYF. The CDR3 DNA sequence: TGCAGTGTTAGAACCCGGGACAATACGCAGTATTTT.